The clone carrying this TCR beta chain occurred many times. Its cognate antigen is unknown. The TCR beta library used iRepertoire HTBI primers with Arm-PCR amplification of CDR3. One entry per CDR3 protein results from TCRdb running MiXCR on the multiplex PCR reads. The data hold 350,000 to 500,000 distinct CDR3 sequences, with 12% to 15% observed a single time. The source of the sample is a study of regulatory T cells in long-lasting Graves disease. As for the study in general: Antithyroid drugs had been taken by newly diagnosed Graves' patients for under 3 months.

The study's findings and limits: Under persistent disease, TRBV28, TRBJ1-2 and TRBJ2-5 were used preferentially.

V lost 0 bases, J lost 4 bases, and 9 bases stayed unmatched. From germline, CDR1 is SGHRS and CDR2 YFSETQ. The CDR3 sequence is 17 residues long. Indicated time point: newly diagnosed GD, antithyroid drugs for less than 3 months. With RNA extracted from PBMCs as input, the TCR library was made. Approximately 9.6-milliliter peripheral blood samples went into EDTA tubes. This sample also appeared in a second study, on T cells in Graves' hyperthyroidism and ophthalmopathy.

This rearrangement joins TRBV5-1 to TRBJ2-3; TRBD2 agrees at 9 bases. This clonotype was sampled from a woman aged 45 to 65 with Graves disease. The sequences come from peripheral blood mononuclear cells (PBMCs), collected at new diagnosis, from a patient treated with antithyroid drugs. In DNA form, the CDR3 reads TGCGCCAGCAGCTTGGTGCTCGCGGGAGGGCCAGCAGATACGCAGTATTTT. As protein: CASSLVLAGGPADTQYF.